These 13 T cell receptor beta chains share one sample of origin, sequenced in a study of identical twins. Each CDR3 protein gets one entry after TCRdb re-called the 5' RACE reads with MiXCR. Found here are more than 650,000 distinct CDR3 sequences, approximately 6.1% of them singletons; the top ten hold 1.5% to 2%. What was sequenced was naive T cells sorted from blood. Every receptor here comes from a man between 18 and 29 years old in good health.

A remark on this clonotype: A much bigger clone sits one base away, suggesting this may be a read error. The chain's CDR3 is CASSFRPNSYEQHF. Here the CDR3 DNA reads TGTGCCAGCTCATTCCGGCCGAACTCTTACGAGCAGCACTTC. This rearrangement joins TRBV6-2 or TRBV6-3 to TRBJ2-7; D is ambiguous. The CDR3 covers 14 residues. Germline CDR1 is MNHEY and CDR2 is SVGEGT.

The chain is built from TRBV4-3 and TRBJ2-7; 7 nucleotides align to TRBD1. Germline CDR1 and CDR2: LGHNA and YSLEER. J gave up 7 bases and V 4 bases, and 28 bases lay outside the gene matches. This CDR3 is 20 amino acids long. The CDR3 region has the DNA TGCGCCAGCAGCCTCGTCTTAGGAGGCAGGGGGTCTACGGGCTCGGGAGAGCAGTACTTC. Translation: CASSLVLGGRGSTGSGEQYF.

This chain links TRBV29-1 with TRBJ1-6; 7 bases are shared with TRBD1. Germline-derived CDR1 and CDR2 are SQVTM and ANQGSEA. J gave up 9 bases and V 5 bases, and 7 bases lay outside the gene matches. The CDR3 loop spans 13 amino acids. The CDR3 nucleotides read TGCAGCGTTAGACAGGGCCTTGGTTCACCCCTCCACTTT. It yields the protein CSVRQGLGSPLHF.

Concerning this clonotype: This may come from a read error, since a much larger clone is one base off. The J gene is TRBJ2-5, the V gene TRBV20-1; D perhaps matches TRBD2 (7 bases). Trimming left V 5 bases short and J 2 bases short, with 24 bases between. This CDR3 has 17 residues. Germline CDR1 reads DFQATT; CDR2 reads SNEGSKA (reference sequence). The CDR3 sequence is CSAQPLGGGPRQETQYF. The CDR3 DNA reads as TGCAGTGCTCAGCCATTAGGGGGAGGGCCTCGGCAAGAGACCCAGTACTTC.

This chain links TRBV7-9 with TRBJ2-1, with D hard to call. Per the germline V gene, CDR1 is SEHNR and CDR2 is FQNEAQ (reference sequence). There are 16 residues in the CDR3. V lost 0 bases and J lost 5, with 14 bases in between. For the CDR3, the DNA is TGTGCCAGCAGCTTAGCCCTGGAAAAATCCAACAATGAGCAGTTCTTC. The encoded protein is CASSLALEKSNNEQFF.

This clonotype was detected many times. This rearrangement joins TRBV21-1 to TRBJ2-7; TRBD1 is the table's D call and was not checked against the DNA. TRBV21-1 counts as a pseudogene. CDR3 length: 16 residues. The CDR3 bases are TGTGCCAGCAGCAACACTTCCGGGACAGGTCCCTACGAGCAGTACGTC. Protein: CASSNTSGTGPYEQYV.

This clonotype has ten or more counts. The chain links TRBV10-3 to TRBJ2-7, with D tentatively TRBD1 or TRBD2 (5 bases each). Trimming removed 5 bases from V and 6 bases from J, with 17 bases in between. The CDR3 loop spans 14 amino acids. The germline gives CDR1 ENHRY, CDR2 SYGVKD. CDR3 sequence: CAISQGTDSSEQYF. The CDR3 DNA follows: TGTGCCATCAGTCAAGGGACGGATAGTAGCGAGCAGTACTTC.

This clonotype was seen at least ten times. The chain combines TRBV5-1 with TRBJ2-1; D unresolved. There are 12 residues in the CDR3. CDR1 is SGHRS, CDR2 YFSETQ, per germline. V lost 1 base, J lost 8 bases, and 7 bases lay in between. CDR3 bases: TGCGCCAGCAGCTTGCTTGCTGATGAGCAGTTCTTC. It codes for CASSLLADEQFF.

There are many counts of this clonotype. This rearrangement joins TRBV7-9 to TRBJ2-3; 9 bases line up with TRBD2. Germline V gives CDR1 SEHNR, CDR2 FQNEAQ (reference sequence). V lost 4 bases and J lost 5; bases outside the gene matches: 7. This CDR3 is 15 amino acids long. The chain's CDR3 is CASSWSSGKEDTQYF. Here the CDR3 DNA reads TGTGCCAGCAGCTGGTCTAGCGGGAAGGAAGATACGCAGTATTTT.

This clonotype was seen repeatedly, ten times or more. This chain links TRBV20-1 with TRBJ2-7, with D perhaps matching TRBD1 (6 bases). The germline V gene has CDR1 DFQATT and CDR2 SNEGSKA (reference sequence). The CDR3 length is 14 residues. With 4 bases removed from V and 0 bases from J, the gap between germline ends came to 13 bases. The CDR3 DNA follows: TGCAGTGCTACCCCGACAGGTTTCTCCTACGAGCAGTACTTC. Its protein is CSATPTGFSYEQYF.

This CDR3 reads CATSRDGTGGDTQYF. Written as DNA, the CDR3 is TGTGCCACCAGCAGAGATGGGACAGGGGGGGATACGCAGTATTTT. J is TRBJ2-3 and V is TRBV15; 11 nucleotides align to TRBD1. V dropped 0 bases and J dropped 6; count of bases not matched to a gene: 2. This CDR3 is built from 15 residues. CDR1 and CDR2 (germline): LNHNV, YYDKDF (reference sequence). Full variable domain (outside the CDR3, taken from reference TRBV15 and TRBJ2-3): DAMVIQNPRYQVTQFGKPVTLSCSQTLNHNVMYWYQQKSSQAPKLLFHYYDKDFNNEADTPDNFQSRRPNTSFCFLDIRSPGLGDTAMYLCATSRDGTGGDTQYFGPGTRLTVL.

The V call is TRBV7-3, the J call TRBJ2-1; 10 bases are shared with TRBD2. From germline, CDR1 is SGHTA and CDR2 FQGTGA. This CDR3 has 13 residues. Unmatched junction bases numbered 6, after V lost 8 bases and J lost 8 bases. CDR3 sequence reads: CASGASGSYEQFF. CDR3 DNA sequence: TGTGCCAGCGGGGCTAGCGGGAGTTATGAGCAGTTCTTC.

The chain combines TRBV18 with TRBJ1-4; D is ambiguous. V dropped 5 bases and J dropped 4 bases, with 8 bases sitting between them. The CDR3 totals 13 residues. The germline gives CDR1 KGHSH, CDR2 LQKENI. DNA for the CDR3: TGTGCCAGCTCATCCGGGATTAATGAAAAACTGTTTTTT. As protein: CASSSGINEKLFF.